The source of this T cell receptor beta chain is a study of T cell responses to AZD1222 COVID-19 vaccine (dated by TCRdb to about 2021). In terms of the full investigation: Because spike-specific TCR depth and breadth did not differ between the two schedules, AZD1222 recipients who got a second dose at roughly 4 weeks were pooled with those who got a second dose at roughly 12 weeks. TCR sequencing was performed for more than 230 trial participants, of whom 200 to 210 were given two doses of AZD1222 and some 26 were given two doses of MenACWY control vaccine. Trial participants were enrolled into age subgroups of 18-55, 56-69 and 70-plus years, which contained roughly 150, 30 and 60 TCR-sequenced participants, respectively.

CDR1 and CDR2 were assigned from the germline V gene as MNHEY and SVGAGI. The junction shows trimming of 4 bases on V and 4 bases on J, plus 13 bases between the germline ends. Including cysteine and phenylalanine, the CDR3 has 14 amino acids. Only the CDR3 region is kept as DNA, spanning 42 bases read in frame from base 1. The CDR3 regions of human TCRbeta chains were analyzed by immunosequencing. In the source study's methods: Repertoire TCRs were checked for matches against a reference library of SARS-CoV-2-specific TCRs that had been generated using the MIRA antigen-specificity platform. Breadth was defined as the fraction of unique TCRs that were SARS-CoV-2-associated, and depth was defined as the fraction of total T cells that were SARS-CoV-2-associated. Using the MIRA data, each spike-specific TCR was mapped to the spike region that the TCR reacts to and placed in a CD4 or CD8 class. Log10-transformed breadth and depth values were compared by one-way ANOVA with Sidak's multiple comparisons tests. This immuneACCESS table, as held by TCRdb, lists in-frame sequences with V and J called but not all clones. Of the missing ones, under half trace to an unresolved V gene in checked studies; the others have no known cause. V, J and clone size were drawn from that table, and D and trimming were deduced from the DNA. For this sample the table gives about 73,000 clones, of which approximately 88% were detected only once. The top ten constitute around 21% of the sample.

Study-wide findings and limitations: Participants were mostly white British, with more females than males. The authors suggested clonal diversity may have been underestimated. Only five or six AZD1222 recipients were SARS-CoV-2 seropositive at baseline, limiting conclusions about previously exposed vaccinees. Nearly half of unique spike-specific TCRs reportedly recognized epitopes outside regions mutated in the B.1.351 and B.1.1.7 variants. After two AZD1222 doses, spike-specific TCR breadth and depth were significantly higher than at day 0 and than in MenACWY recipients. In the small 56-69-year group, the increase in depth fell short of significance, most likely because of low power. CD4 TCRs associated with the vaccine covered the entire spike protein, and the dominant responses were in regions 160-218 and 743-854. No day 14 peak-response samples were available, so repertoires were characterized only after the peak T cell response.

The sample's time point label is to be understood as: baseline before first vaccination. Samples from vaccinated people were obtained from the UK trials COV001 and COV002, which included a single-blind randomized controlled phase 2/3 trial of AZD1222 (ChAdOx1 nCoV-19) in healthy adults. Trial participant PBMC samples were collected at day 0 and day 28 after the second dose for TCRbeta chain sequencing. A note on this clone: The antigen it recognizes is unknown. Nothing much larger sits one base from this clone, and base qualities are not available.

The sequence is built from TRBV6-5 and TRBJ1-2; the D gene is perhaps TRBD1, on 5 matching bases. This receptor was taken from an adult in good health. The sample in question was peripheral blood, obtained on day 0 of AZD1222 vaccination. The bases read TGTGCCAGCAGTTCAACAGGTGGTTTCTATGGCTACACCTTC. Its protein product is CASSSTGGFYGYTF.